The 28 T cell receptor beta chains reported below all come from one sample, sequenced in a study of T cell changes during pregnancy in multiple sclerosis. Repertoires were generated with immunoSEQ multiplex PCR, while TCRdb's copy carries only in-frame clones and drops some. Of just under 95,000 clones listed, approximately 92% are singletons. Specimen: peripheral blood, collected in the first trimester of pregnancy. These TCRs come from a female donor with multiple sclerosis, enrolled in a pregnancy study.

This clone was seen only once. This sequence joins TRBV28 and TRBJ2-7; 8 bases match TRBD1. CDR1 is MDHEN and CDR2 is SYDVKM in the germline V gene. Trimming at V came to 8 bases and at J to 4 bases, leaving 7 bases not matched to a gene. This CDR3 is built from 13 residues. CDR3 amino acids: CASRGTGGYEQYF. DNA of the CDR3: TGTGCCAGCCGCGGGACAGGCGGGTACGAGCAGTACTTC.

The V call is TRBV7-4, the J call TRBJ1-5, with a possible D match to TRBD1 (6 bases). The germline gives CDR1 SGHVT, CDR2 SQSDAQ. The CDR3 is 19 residues long. With 4 bases removed from V and 1 base from J, the gap between germline ends came to 23 bases. CDR3 region: CASSCPTDSRLKSNQPQHF. CDR3 bases: TGTGCCAGCAGCTGCCCAACGGACAGCCGGCTAAAGAGCAATCAGCCCCAGCATTTT. Filled out from reference TRBV7-4 and TRBJ1-5, the complete variable domain reads GAGVSQSPRYKVAKRGRDVALRCDSISGHVTLYWYRQTLGQGSEVLTYSQSDAQRDKSGRPSGRFSAERPERSVSTLKIQRTEQGDSAVYLCASSCPTDSRLKSNQPQHFGDGTRLSIL.

The chain has TRBV30 and TRBJ2-3, with D hard to call. Trimming removed 7 bases at V and 0 bases at J, with 8 bases between. Germline V gives CDR1 GTSNPN, CDR2 SVGIG (reference sequence). The CDR3 covers 12 residues. CDR3 sequence reads: CASSRSTDTQYF. The CDR3 DNA follows: TGTGCCTCCTCCCGGAGCACAGATACGCAGTATTTT.

This chain connects TRBV27 to TRBJ2-2, with 10 bases aligning to TRBD2. In germline, CDR1 is MNHEY, CDR2 SMNVEV (reference sequence). V shed 4 bases and J 0 bases; nucleotides not matched to a gene: 11. CDR3 length equals 19 residues. The CDR3 DNA reads TGTGCCAGCAGTTGGCTTGCTAGCGGGAGTTTTGCGAACACCGGGGAGCTGTTTTTT. Protein sequence: CASSWLASGSFANTGELFF.

The V gene is TRBV19, the J gene TRBJ2-7, with D possibly matching TRBD2 (6 bases). The germline CDR1 and CDR2 sequences are LNHDA and SQIVND (reference sequence). This CDR3 has 13 amino acids. The germline V and J ends were trimmed by 6 bases and 2 bases, with 11 bases remaining between them. CDR3 bases: TGTGCCAGTAGCCCGGGACTCACCTACGAGCAGTACTTC. Translating gives CASSPGLTYEQYF.

In regard to this clone: The junction departs from germline at one end; a sequencing error may be responsible. The chain combines TRBV6-1 with TRBJ2-7, with a weak D call TRBD1 (5 bases). Per germline, CDR1 MNHNS and CDR2 SASEGT. The CDR3 length is 17 residues. For the CDR3, the DNA is TGTGCCAGCAGTGAAGCCAGTTTAGGGCGCAGGGTCATTCGGATTCTGTTC. Amino acid sequence: CASSEASLGRRVIRILF.

V is TRBV4-2 and J is TRBJ2-1, with D tentatively TRBD1 (5 bases). Trimming shortened V by 0 bases and J by 5 bases, and 8 bases separated the two germline ends. CDR1 and CDR2 from the germline V gene are LGHNA and YNFKEQ. This CDR3 spans 14 amino acids. The CDR3 is CASSQETGNNEQFF. The DNA of the CDR3 is TGTGCCAGCAGCCAAGAAACAGGAAACAATGAGCAGTTCTTC.

The chain is built from TRBV28 and TRBJ1-4, with 10 bases fitting TRBD1. The CDR3 runs to 15 residues. The trim removed 0 bases at V and 5 bases at J, leaving 0 bases unmatched. Germline-derived CDR1 and CDR2 are MDHEN and SYDVKM. In DNA, the CDR3 is TGTGCCAGCAGTTTATGGGACAGGGGGAATGAAAAACTGTTTTTT. This codes for CASSLWDRGNEKLFF.

The chain has TRBV11-2 and TRBJ2-1; 12 bases align to TRBD2. Trimming cost V 5 bases and J 9 bases; bases outside gene matches: 8. CDR3 length equals 15 residues. Germline CDR1 reads SGHAT; CDR2 reads FQNNGV. CDR3 nucleotides: TGTGCCAGCAGCCCTGGACTAGCGGGATACGGTGAGCAGTTCTTC. This sequence encodes CASSPGLAGYGEQFF.

The chain is built from TRBV2 and TRBJ1-2, with TRBD1 identical over 10 bases. The CDR3 is 15 residues long. The germline CDR1 and CDR2 sequences are SNHLY and FYNNEI. Unmatched junction bases numbered 4, after V lost 2 bases and J lost 4 bases. The CDR3 protein is CASSERGQGPYGYTF. DNA of the CDR3: TGTGCCAGCAGTGAAAGGGGACAGGGGCCCTATGGCTACACCTTC.

The chain combines TRBV7-2 with TRBJ2-6; possibly TRBD1 for D (6 bases). Trimming cost V 5 bases and J 2 bases, with 19 bases left between them. Germline assignment: CDR1 SGHTA and CDR2 FQGNSA. There are 18 residues in the CDR3. CDR3: CASSPIGQPRAGANVLTF. Here the CDR3 DNA reads TGTGCCAGCAGCCCCATCGGACAGCCAAGGGCTGGGGCCAACGTCCTGACTTTC.

This chain joins TRBV6-1 and TRBJ2-7; TRBD2 agrees at 9 bases. Germline loops: CDR1 MNHNS, CDR2 SASEGT. The trim removed 0 bases at V and 2 bases at J, leaving 8 bases unmatched. CDR3 length: 17 residues. The CDR3 loop is CASSEASGTSNTYEQYF. Here the CDR3 DNA reads TGTGCCAGCAGTGAAGCCTCCGGGACTAGCAACACCTACGAGCAGTACTTC.

This clone has a single count. The gene calls are TRBV4-1 and TRBJ2-1; 8 nucleotides match TRBD1. CDR1 and CDR2 (germline): MGHRA, YSYEKL. Trimming took 1 base from V and 2 from J; bases not matched to a gene: 1. The CDR3 length is 15 residues. The CDR3 region has the DNA TGCGCCAGCAGCCAAGGACAGGGGACCTACAATGAGCAGTTCTTC. Amino acid sequence: CASSQGQGTYNEQFF.

The chain couples TRBV7-9 to TRBJ2-3; maybe TRBD2 (6 bases). Germline loops: CDR1 SEHNR, CDR2 FQNEAQ (reference sequence). The CDR3 runs to 15 residues. Trimming took 4 bases from V and 1 from J, leaving 12 bases between them. CDR3 loop: CASSSSGEGTDTQYF. For the CDR3, the DNA is TGTGCCAGCAGCTCGTCGGGAGAGGGCACAGATACGCAGTATTTT.

The chain joins TRBV19 to TRBJ2-7, with 10 bases aligning to TRBD2. J gave up 4 bases and V 5 bases, and 5 bases lay outside the gene matches. CDR3 length equals 14 residues. CDR1 and CDR2 from the germline V gene are LNHDA and SQIVND (reference sequence). The CDR3 here is CASSPSGSLYEQYF. CDR3 DNA: TGTGCCAGTAGTCCTAGCGGGAGTCTTTACGAGCAGTACTTC.

V is TRBV6-5 and J is TRBJ2-7; TRBD1 aligns across 7 bases. Germline V CDR1 and CDR2: MNHEY, SVGAGI. The CDR3 totals 14 residues. The trim removed 5 bases at V and 6 bases at J, leaving 10 bases unmatched. The CDR3 DNA follows: TGTGCCAGCAGTCGCTGGGACAGAGAAGCCGAGCAGTACTTC. Translation gives CASSRWDREAEQYF.

The V and J genes are TRBV30 and TRBJ2-3; no clear D. Trimming left V 3 bases short and J 0 bases short, with 13 bases between. Germline V CDR1 and CDR2: GTSNPN, SVGIG (reference sequence). The CDR3 totals 15 residues. Written as DNA, the CDR3 is TGTGCCTGGAGGGCCCCAATTTCTAGCACAGATACGCAGTATTTT. Its translation: CAWRAPISSTDTQYF.

The chain joins TRBV19 to TRBJ1-5, with 8 bases aligning to TRBD1. V lost 3 bases, J lost 6 bases, and 10 bases stayed unmatched. Germline-derived CDR1 and CDR2 are LNHDA and SQIVND (reference sequence). The CDR3 totals 16 residues. The CDR3 reads CASSMYLARGLQPQHF. CDR3 nucleotides: TGTGCCAGTAGTATGTACCTCGCCAGGGGGCTTCAGCCCCAGCATTTT. Together with reference TRBV19 and TRBJ1-5, the CDR3 gives the full variable domain: DGGITQSPKYLFRKEGQNVTLSCEQNLNHDAMYWYRQDPGQGLRLIYYSQIVNDFQKGDIAEGYSVSREKKESFPLTVTSAQKNPTAFYLCASSMYLARGLQPQHFGDGTRLSIL.

The rearrangement uses TRBV15 and TRBJ2-2, with D perhaps matching TRBD2 (7 bases). Germline CDR1 is LNHNV and CDR2 is YYDKDF (reference sequence). CDR3 size: 15 residues. V was cut by 1 base and J by 5 bases, with 11 bases left in between. The CDR3, as DNA: TGTGCCACCAGCAGAGTGAGGGGGGGAACCGGGGAGCTGTTTTTT. Translated, it gives CATSRVRGGTGELFF.

The genes are TRBV2 and TRBJ2-1; weak D call: TRBD1 (6 bases). The CDR3 extends over 14 amino acids. Germline CDR1 is SNHLY and CDR2 is FYNNEI. Trimming removed 7 bases from V and 1 base from J, with 11 bases in between. For the CDR3, the DNA is TGTGCCAGCATTCAGGGGTCATCCTACAATGAGCAGTTCTTC. Translating gives CASIQGSSYNEQFF.

This clone showed up just once. V gene TRBV25-1 combines with J gene TRBJ1-4; D is unresolved. V was pared by 5 bases and J by 0 bases, with 10 bases between. This CDR3 spans 15 amino acids. CDR1 is MGHDK, CDR2 SYGVNS, per germline. The CDR3 sequence: CASSRGSATNEKLFF. Written as DNA, the CDR3 is TGTGCCAGCAGTCGGGGATCTGCAACTAATGAAAAACTGTTTTTT.

The V call is TRBV7-9, the J call TRBJ1-5, with D unresolved. V was clipped by 1 base and J by 4 bases, with 11 bases between them. This CDR3 region has 15 residues. Germline V gene data show CDR1 as SEHNR and CDR2 as FQNEAQ (reference sequence). The CDR3 loop reads CASSLGEEGNQPQHF. CDR3 DNA sequence: TGTGCCAGCAGCTTAGGAGAGGAGGGTAATCAGCCCCAGCATTTT.

This chain uses TRBV2 with TRBJ2-1; TRBD2 is a possible D gene (5 bases). This CDR3 contains 13 residues. Germline-derived CDR1 and CDR2 are SNHLY and FYNNEI. V was clipped by 7 bases and J by 5 bases, with 12 bases between them. CDR3 DNA sequence: TGTGCCAGCATGGCGGGTTACAACAATGAGCAGTTCTTC. This codes for CASMAGYNNEQFF. The whole variable domain, remainder taken from reference TRBV2 and TRBJ2-1, is EPEVTQTPSHQVTQMGQEVILRCVPISNHLYFYWYRQILGQKVEFLVSFYNNEISEKSEIFDDQFSVERPDGSNFTLKIRSTKLEDSAMYFCASMAGYNNEQFFGPGTRLTVL.

V is TRBV5-1 and J is TRBJ2-3, with 10 nucleotides matching TRBD2. Germline CDR1 and CDR2: SGHRS and YFSETQ. Losses at the gene ends were 0 bases for V and 2 bases for J; bases not matched to a gene: 6. This CDR3 comprises 17 residues. This CDR3 is CASSLGTSGAATDTQYF. The CDR3 coding sequence is TGCGCCAGCAGCTTGGGGACTAGCGGAGCAGCCACAGATACGCAGTATTTT.

This rearrangement joins TRBV5-4 to TRBJ1-1; D is unclear. Germline V gene data show CDR1 as SGHNT and CDR2 as YYREEE (reference sequence). Trimming pared 0 bases from V and 11 bases from J, leaving 8 bases between. The CDR3 totals 11 residues. The CDR3 is CASSLGRRAFF. Here the CDR3 DNA reads TGTGCCAGCAGCTTGGGGAGGAGGGCTTTCTTT.

This rearrangement joins TRBV2 to TRBJ2-1; 9 bases align to TRBD1. Germline loops: CDR1 SNHLY, CDR2 FYNNEI. V was clipped by 5 bases and J by 6 bases; unmatched bases: 8. The CDR3 covers 15 residues. CDR3 region: CASSPGQGETNEQFF. CDR3 DNA sequence: TGTGCCAGCAGTCCGGGACAGGGAGAAACCAATGAGCAGTTCTTC. Full variable domain (outside the CDR3, taken from reference TRBV2 and TRBJ2-1): EPEVTQTPSHQVTQMGQEVILRCVPISNHLYFYWYRQILGQKVEFLVSFYNNEISEKSEIFDDQFSVERPDGSNFTLKIRSTKLEDSAMYFCASSPGQGETNEQFFGPGTRLTVL.

The chain uses TRBV7-9 and TRBJ2-7; 7 nucleotides align to TRBD1. The CDR3 runs to 17 residues. Germline lookup yields CDR1 SEHNR and CDR2 FQNEAQ (reference sequence). Trimming removed 5 bases from V and 2 bases from J; junction bases left unmatched: 15. The CDR3 region is CASSPGTALREAYEQYF. CDR3 coding DNA: TGTGCCAGCAGCCCCGGGACAGCCCTAAGGGAAGCCTACGAGCAGTACTTC.

V is TRBV7-2 and J is TRBJ2-7; 12 nucleotides agree with TRBD2. The CDR3 covers 19 residues. From germline, CDR1 is SGHTA and CDR2 FQGNSA. The trim removed 4 bases at V and 0 bases at J, leaving 13 bases unmatched. DNA of the CDR3: TGTGCCAGCAGCTCCAAGACTAGCGGGAGCGGAACTTTCTCCTACGAGCAGTACTTC. Its translation is CASSSKTSGSGTFSYEQYF. The variable domain in full, with the rest retrieved from reference TRBV7-2 and TRBJ2-7, is GAGVSQSPSNKVTEKGKDVELRCDPISGHTALYWYRQSLGQGLEFLIYFQGNSAPDKSGLPSDRFSAERTGGSVSTLTIQRTQQEDSAVYLCASSSKTSGSGTFSYEQYFGPGTRLTVT.